The 17 T cell receptor beta chains listed next were all sequenced from one sample in a study of cytomegalovirus exposure and HLA in healthy donors. It was with 60 Vbeta and 13 Jbeta primers that the PCR ran. Data came from immunoSEQ multiplex PCR; TCRdb stores just in-frame clones and leaves some out. The sample gives roughly 44,000 clones, 81% of which show up once; 2.5% to 3% is in the top ten. The specimen was PBMCs. These receptor sequences come from a man in his fifties or sixties in good health and CMV-seronegative.

As concerns this clone: The junction departs from the called germline gene at one end, perhaps through a read error. The rearrangement links TRBV7-9 to TRBJ1-2; D gene uncertain. CDR1 is SEHNR, CDR2 FQNEAQ, per germline (reference sequence). The CDR3 sequence is 12 residues long. CDR3 DNA: TGTTCCAGCAGCTTAGCTCAGTATGGCTACACCTTC. It is translated as CSSSLAQYGYTF.

The rearrangement joins TRBV5-5 to TRBJ1-2, with D possibly matching TRBD1 (6 bases). Germline V gene sequence: CDR1 SGHKS, CDR2 YYEKEE (reference sequence). This CDR3 has 14 amino acids. V was clipped by 4 bases and J by 8 bases, with 18 bases between them. The CDR3 is CASSRGGTLPGYTF. For the CDR3, the DNA is TGTGCCAGCAGCAGGGGGGGCACCCTCCCGGGCTACACCTTC.

The rearrangement links TRBV2 to TRBJ2-1, with 10 nucleotides matching TRBD2. V lost 6 bases to trimming and J lost 9 bases; unmatched junction nucleotides: 8. Germline V lookup: CDR1 SNHLY, CDR2 FYNNEI. CDR3 size: 14 residues. The CDR3 bases are TGTGCCAGCAGGGGTAGCGGGAGGTCCGGTGAGCAGTTCTTC. Encoded protein: CASRGSGRSGEQFF.

This clone has a single count. The chain recombines TRBV28 with TRBJ2-2, with D hard to call. CDR1 MDHEN and CDR2 SYDVKM come from the germline V gene. The CDR3 totals 15 residues. V was clipped by 4 bases and J by 1 base, with 10 bases between them. The CDR3 loop reads CASSSSLQNTGELFF. The CDR3 nucleotides read TGTGCCAGCAGTTCGTCGTTACAGAACACCGGGGAGCTGTTTTTT.

By proportion, this clone is medium-sized. The V call is TRBV15, the J call TRBJ1-2; D not certain. The germline gives CDR1 LNHNV, CDR2 YYDKDF (reference sequence). The V and J ends lost 0 bases and 1 base respectively, with 3 bases between them. The CDR3 is 13 residues long. CDR3 sequence: CATSRDNNYGYTF. The DNA for the CDR3 is TGTGCCACCAGCAGAGATAATAACTATGGCTACACCTTC.

The DNA of the CDR3 is TGTGCCAGCAGGGACTCGTCTTGGAATACGCAGTATTTT. Its translation is CASRDSSWNTQYF. This chain links TRBV2 with TRBJ2-3, with D possibly being TRBD2 (5 bases). Germline V gene data show CDR1 as SNHLY and CDR2 as FYNNEI. There are 13 residues in the CDR3. Trimming stripped 6 bases from V and 7 bases from J, with 14 bases between.

This clone was seen a few times. The chain carries TRBV9 and TRBJ2-5; TRBD1 agrees at 11 bases. This CDR3 is 14 amino acids long. The junction had 8 bases not matched to a gene; V was cut back by 4 bases and J by 9 bases. Germline assignment: CDR1 SGDLS and CDR2 YYNGEE. DNA of the CDR3: TGTGCCAGCAGCTCCGGACAGGGGGCTACGTCCCAGTACTTC. The encoded protein is CASSSGQGATSQYF.

The chain carries TRBV4-2 and TRBJ2-3; TRBD2 aligns across 14 bases. CDR1 is LGHNA, CDR2 YNFKEQ, per germline. The CDR3 is 16 amino acids. J was trimmed by 1 base and V by 4 bases; bases with no gene match: 1. CDR3 coding DNA: TGTGCCAGCAGCCCGGGACTAGCGGGGGGCACAGATACGCAGTATTTT. This gives the protein CASSPGLAGGTDTQYF.

The rearrangement uses TRBV6-1 and TRBJ1-1, with unresolved D. CDR1 MNHNS and CDR2 SASEGT come from the germline V gene. The CDR3 sequence is 11 residues long. The V and J ends lost 3 bases and 8 bases respectively, with 7 bases between them. CDR3 bases: TGTGCCAGCAGTGACGTGCGAGAAGCTTTCTTT. Amino acids: CASSDVREAFF.

This chain uses TRBV2 with TRBJ1-2; 10 bases agree with TRBD1. The CDR3 totals 16 residues. V shed 8 bases and J 0 bases; nucleotides not matched to a gene: 9. Germline loops: CDR1 SNHLY, CDR2 FYNNEI. The CDR3 loop reads CASSGQGTRANYGYTF. In DNA, the CDR3 is TGTGCCAGCTCGGGACAGGGGACCCGAGCTAACTATGGCTACACCTTC.

This sequence joins TRBV5-1 and TRBJ2-1, with no clear D. CDR1 and CDR2 from the germline V gene are SGHRS and YFSETQ. Trimming left V 0 bases short and J 3 bases short, with 10 bases between. This CDR3 has 15 residues. CDR3 bases: TGCGCCAGCAGCTTGGGCGATACTAACTACAATGAGCAGTTCTTC. As protein: CASSLGDTNYNEQFF.

This sequence joins TRBV2 and TRBJ2-7; 10 bases are a match to TRBD2. Germline CDR1 reads SNHLY; CDR2 reads FYNNEI. The CDR3 is 15 amino acids. V was clipped by 3 bases and J by 6 bases; unmatched bases: 8. The DNA of the CDR3 is TGTGCCAGCAGTGATTGGCTAGCGGGAGCGGGCGAGCAGTACTTC. This translates into CASSDWLAGAGEQYF.

This clone was seen more than once but under ten times. V gene TRBV6-6 combines with J gene TRBJ1-3; D unclear. V lost 2 bases and J 4 bases, leaving 9 bases between the germline ends. This CDR3 spans 14 amino acids. The germline V gene has CDR1 MNHNY and CDR2 SVGAGI (reference sequence). The CDR3 loop reads CASSYGEAGNTIYF. The CDR3, as DNA: TGTGCCAGCAGTTACGGGGAGGCGGGAAACACCATATATTTT.

The rearrangement links TRBV19 to TRBJ2-1, with 10 bases matching TRBD2. The CDR3 has 15 residues. Looked up from germline, CDR1 is LNHDA and CDR2 is SQIVND (reference sequence). V shed 3 bases and J 9 bases; nucleotides not matched to a gene: 8. CDR3 DNA: TGTGCCAGTAGTATTGCTAGCGGGGGTTTCGGTGAGCAGTTCTTC. It codes for CASSIASGGFGEQFF.

The J gene is TRBJ2-3, the V gene TRBV7-8; D possibly corresponds to TRBD1 (5 bases). Germline lookup yields CDR1 SGHVS and CDR2 FQNEAQ. V lost 3 bases and J lost 4, with 11 bases in between. The CDR3 runs 14 residues. The chain's CDR3 is CASSFSSGSDTQYF. In nucleotides, the CDR3 is TGTGCCAGCAGCTTTTCATCAGGGTCAGATACGCAGTATTTT. The whole variable domain, remainder taken from reference TRBV7-8 and TRBJ2-3, is GAGVSQSPRYKVAKRGQDVALRCDPISGHVSLFWYQQALGQGPEFLTYFQNEAQLDKSGLPSDRFFAERPEGSVSTLKIQRTQQEDSAVYLCASSFSSGSDTQYFGPGTRLTVL.

The V and J genes are TRBV4-2 and TRBJ2-2, with 11 bases lining up with TRBD2. Germline V lookup: CDR1 LGHNA, CDR2 YNFKEQ. CDR3 size: 17 residues. V was clipped by 4 bases and J by 0 bases; unmatched bases: 4. The CDR3 loop reads CASSPSTSGTNTGELFF. Written as DNA, the CDR3 is TGTGCCAGCAGCCCCTCGACTAGCGGGACGAACACCGGGGAGCTGTTTTTT.

The V gene is TRBV9, the J gene TRBJ2-1, with TRBD2 matching over 8 bases. Trimming at V came to 3 bases and at J to 10 bases, leaving 18 bases not matched to a gene. Germline assignment: CDR1 SGDLS and CDR2 YYNGEE. The CDR3 contains 17 residues. The CDR3 sequence: CASSGEPGLGQVEEQFF. DNA of the CDR3: TGTGCCAGCAGCGGAGAGCCGGGACTAGGCCAGGTCGAGGAGCAGTTCTTC.